The clone carrying this TCR beta chain showed up just a few times. Vbeta (60) and Jbeta (13) primers were used in the PCR. The assay was immunoSEQ multiplex PCR, and TCRdb's table has in-frame clones only and misses some. This sample has over 150,000 clones, with around 80% found just once. The CDR3 runs 19 residues. Germline-derived CDR1 and CDR2 are MGHRA and YSYEKL. The V and J ends lost 1 base and 4 bases, in that order; junction bases with no gene match: 14. The sample comes from a study of cytomegalovirus exposure and HLA in healthy donors. Sequenced sample: PBMCs. The clonotype originates from a woman aged 45 to 65 in good health and CMV-seropositive. The V and J genes are TRBV4-1 and TRBJ2-3; 10 bases line up with TRBD2. As DNA, the CDR3 is TGCGCCAGCAGCCAAGCCACCCTTCGAATAGCGGGGGGCGCAGATACGCAGTATTTT. Protein product: CASSQATLRIAGGADTQYF.